The 17 T cell receptor beta chains below were found in one sample sequenced in a study of memory CD4+ T cells and cytomegalovirus serostatus. TCRdb's copy holds only in-frame clones and misses some; the assay was immunoSEQ multiplex PCR. The sample has about 41,000 clones; roughly 77% are singletons. Single viable CD3+CD4+CD8-CD45RO+ cells were sorted as the memory CD4+ T cells. Sequencing was done on a sample of memory CD4+ T cells from blood. Receptors were obtained from an adult in good health and CMV-seronegative.

The chain uses TRBV28 and TRBJ1-6; D is unresolved. Trimming took off 7 bases at V and 7 bases at J, with 5 bases between the two ends. Germline V lookup: CDR1 MDHEN, CDR2 SYDVKM. CDR3 length: 11 amino acids. The CDR3 coding sequence is TGTGCCAGCACGACGAATTCACCCCTCCACTTT. Translation gives CASTTNSPLHF.

The chain uses TRBV5-1 and TRBJ2-1, with D perhaps matching TRBD1 (5 bases). The CDR3 runs to 13 residues. Germline values: CDR1 SGHRS, CDR2 YFSETQ. V lost 4 bases and J lost 8, with 13 bases in between. The CDR3 spells CASSPQGTDEQFF. CDR3 DNA sequence: TGCGCCAGCAGCCCTCAGGGTACTGATGAGCAGTTCTTC.

The V call is TRBV5-1, the J call TRBJ2-1; D is unresolved. Trimming left V 4 bases short and J 6 bases short, with 17 bases between. CDR1 SGHRS and CDR2 YFSETQ come from the germline V gene. This CDR3 region has 15 residues. The CDR3 spells CASSASWLGGNEQFF. CDR3 in DNA: TGCGCCAGCAGCGCCTCATGGCTGGGCGGCAATGAGCAGTTCTTC. Drawing the rest from reference TRBV5-1 and TRBJ2-1, the complete variable domain is KAGVTQTPRYLIKTRGQQVTLSCSPISGHRSVSWYQQTPGQGLQFLFEYFSETQRNKGNFPGRFSGRQFSNSRSEMNVSTLELGDSALYLCASSASWLGGNEQFFGPGTRLTVL.

This chain joins TRBV30 and TRBJ2-7, with D unclear. Germline CDR1 GTSNPN, CDR2 SVGIG (reference sequence). This CDR3 has 13 residues. The V end was cut by 0 bases, the J end by 4 bases, with 10 bases between. The DNA of the CDR3 is TGTGCCTGGAGTGTACAAGGTTGGTACGAGCAGTACTTC. Its translation: CAWSVQGWYEQYF.

V gene TRBV19 combines with J gene TRBJ2-5; TRBD1 is a possible D gene (6 bases). CDR3 size: 13 residues. CDR1 is LNHDA, CDR2 SQIVND, per germline (reference sequence). V gave up 5 bases and J gave up 1 base, with 8 bases separating them. The CDR3: CASSGQIQETQYF. In DNA, the CDR3 is TGTGCCAGTAGTGGACAGATCCAAGAGACCCAGTACTTC. The full variable domain, completed using reference TRBV19 and TRBJ2-5, is DGGITQSPKYLFRKEGQNVTLSCEQNLNHDAMYWYRQDPGQGLRLIYYSQIVNDFQKGDIAEGYSVSREKKESFPLTVTSAQKNPTAFYLCASSGQIQETQYFGPGTRLLVL.

This chain uses TRBV7-8 with TRBJ1-1; no clear D gene. V dropped 1 base and J dropped 4 bases, with 4 bases sitting between them. Germline CDR1 SGHVS, CDR2 FQNEAQ. The CDR3 has 12 amino acids. The CDR3, as DNA: TGTGCCAGCAGCTTAGACGCCACTGAAGCTTTCTTT. It codes for CASSLDATEAFF. The full variable domain, completed using reference TRBV7-8 and TRBJ1-1, is GAGVSQSPRYKVAKRGQDVALRCDPISGHVSLFWYQQALGQGPEFLTYFQNEAQLDKSGLPSDRFFAERPEGSVSTLKIQRTQQEDSAVYLCASSLDATEAFFGQGTRLTVV.

Written as DNA, the CDR3 is TGTGCCAGCAGCTTGTCAGGGACTAGCGGGGCAGATACGCAGTATTTT. It codes for CASSLSGTSGADTQYF. The chain uses TRBV7-6 and TRBJ2-3; 13 positions match TRBD2. J was trimmed by 4 bases and V by 3 bases; bases with no gene match: 4. CDR1 is SGHVS and CDR2 is FNYEAQ in the germline V gene. CDR3 length: 16 amino acids.

The chain couples TRBV5-1 to TRBJ2-1; TRBD2 matches 10 bases. Unmatched junction bases numbered 1, after V lost 1 base and J lost 3 bases. The CDR3 is 15 residues long. Germline CDR1 and CDR2: SGHRS and YFSETQ. The CDR3 DNA reads TGCGCCAGCAGCTTGTCTAGCGGGGGCTACAATGAGCAGTTCTTC. Encoded protein: CASSLSSGGYNEQFF.

This sequence joins TRBV28 and TRBJ1-1; D remains ambiguous. This CDR3 region has 11 residues. With 5 bases removed from V and 6 bases from J, the gap between germline ends came to 7 bases. Germline values: CDR1 MDHEN, CDR2 SYDVKM. CDR3 DNA: TGTGCCAGCAGTGCATTCTCTGAAGCTTTCTTT. It translates to CASSAFSEAFF.

This chain connects TRBV4-1 to TRBJ2-2; unclear D gene. The CDR3 has 13 residues. Trimming took off 10 bases at V and 1 base at J, with 10 bases between the two ends. Germline V gives CDR1 MGHRA, CDR2 YSYEKL. Written as DNA, the CDR3 is TGCGCCACCGCGGATGGGAACACCGGGGAGCTGTTTTTT. Translation gives CATADGNTGELFF.

This clone has a single count. This chain joins TRBV6-6 and TRBJ1-5, with no clear D. The CDR3 contains 14 residues. V was clipped by 8 bases and J by 0 bases, with 11 bases between them. Germline V gene data show CDR1 as MNHNY and CDR2 as SVGAGI (reference sequence). The DNA of the CDR3 is TGTGCCAGCGGTCCTTCAGGTAGCAATCAGCCCCAGCATTTT. It specifies CASGPSGSNQPQHF.

The V and J genes are TRBV5-1 and TRBJ2-7, with D perhaps TRBD1 (6 bases). Germline-derived CDR1 and CDR2 are SGHRS and YFSETQ. Trimming cost V 1 base and J 6 bases, with 11 bases left between them. This CDR3 is 13 amino acids long. The CDR3 DNA sequence: TGCGCCAGCAGCTTGCAGGGGCGAGGCGAGCAGTACTTC. It translates to CASSLQGRGEQYF. The whole variable domain, remainder taken from reference TRBV5-1 and TRBJ2-7, is KAGVTQTPRYLIKTRGQQVTLSCSPISGHRSVSWYQQTPGQGLQFLFEYFSETQRNKGNFPGRFSGRQFSNSRSEMNVSTLELGDSALYLCASSLQGRGEQYFGPGTRLTVT.

In this sample, this clone turned up a few times. The chain employs TRBV9 and TRBJ2-7; D tentatively reads TRBD1 or TRBD2 (6 bases each). Germline CDR1 and CDR2: SGDLS and YYNGEE. The CDR3 runs 15 residues. Trimming shortened V by 0 bases and J by 6 bases, and 16 bases separated the two germline ends. CDR3 DNA sequence: TGTGCCAGCAGCGTAGGGGGGGCGACTACAACCGAGCAGTACTTC. Amino acids: CASSVGGATTTEQYF.

The chain has TRBV21-1 and TRBJ2-7. TRBV21-1 is a pseudogene locus. This CDR3 contains 22 residues. CDR3 amino acids: CASSKAGRDHPTSPTNSYEQYF. The CDR3 DNA follows: TGTGCCAGCAGCAAAGCGGGAAGGGACCACCCCACATCCCCAACAAACTCCTACGAGCAGTACTTC.

With respect to this clone: Its ends do not fully match the called genes, so a read error is possible. The chain couples TRBV7-9 to TRBJ1-2, with unresolved D. Germline V CDR1 and CDR2: SEHNR, FQNEAQ (reference sequence). The CDR3 consists of 12 residues. Written as DNA, the CDR3 is TGTGCCAGCAGTCCATGGGTGCCCCCGAGGAACTTC. Its protein is CASSPWVPPRNF.

The J gene is TRBJ2-1, the V gene TRBV11-2; the D gene is possibly TRBD2 (6 bases). V was cut by 8 bases and J by 7 bases, with 21 bases left in between. CDR1 and CDR2 (germline): SGHAT, FQNNGV. The CDR3 extends over 15 amino acids. The CDR3 coding sequence is TGTGCCAGCCGCCCATTAGGCGGGGTGGTAAATGAGCAGTTCTTC. It codes for CASRPLGGVVNEQFF. The variable domain in full, with the rest retrieved from reference TRBV11-2 and TRBJ2-1, is EAGVAQSPRYKIIEKRQSVAFWCNPISGHATLYWYQQILGQGPKLLIQFQNNGVVDDSQLPKDRFSAERLKGVDSTLKIQPAKLEDSAVYLCASRPLGGVVNEQFFGPGTRLTVL.

This clone appeared once. The chain couples TRBV6-5 to TRBJ1-2, with 12 bases that match TRBD1. V trimming: 2 bases; J trimming: 7 bases; junction bases outside the gene matches: 5. This CDR3 spans 15 amino acids. Per the germline V gene, CDR1 is MNHEY and CDR2 is SVGAGI. CDR3: CASSYLGQGARGYTF. The CDR3 DNA reads TGTGCCAGCAGTTACCTGGGACAGGGGGCTCGTGGCTACACCTTC.